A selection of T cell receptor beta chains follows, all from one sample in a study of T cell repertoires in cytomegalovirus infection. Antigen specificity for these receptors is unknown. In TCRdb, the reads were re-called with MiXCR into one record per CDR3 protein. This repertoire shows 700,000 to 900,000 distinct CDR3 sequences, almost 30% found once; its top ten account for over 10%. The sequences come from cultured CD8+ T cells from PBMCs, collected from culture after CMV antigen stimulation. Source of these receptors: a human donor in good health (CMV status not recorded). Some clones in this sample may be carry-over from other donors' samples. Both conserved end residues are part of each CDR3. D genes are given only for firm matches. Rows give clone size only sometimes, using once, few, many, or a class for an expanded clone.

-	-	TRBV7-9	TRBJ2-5	TGTGCCAGCAGCTTAGCGAGGGGAAAGGACCAAGAGACCCAGTACTTC	CASSLARGKDQETQYF
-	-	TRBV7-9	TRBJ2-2	TGTGCCTCCGAAAATGGGGAGCTGTTTTTT	CASENGELFF
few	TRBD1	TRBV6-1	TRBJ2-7	TGTGCCAGCAGTGATGGCAGGGGGTACGAGCAGTACTTC	CASSDGRGYEQYF
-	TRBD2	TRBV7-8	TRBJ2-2	TGTGCCAGCAGCTTACGAGTCGGGCTAGCGGAGATTAACACCGGGGAGCTGTTTTTT	CASSLRVGLAEINTGELFF
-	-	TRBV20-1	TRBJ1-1	TGCAGTGCTCCTATACGGGGGACTGAAGCTTTCTTT	CSAPIRGTEAFF
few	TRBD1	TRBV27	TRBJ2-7	TGTGCCAGCAGTAACAGGGGGCACTTCGCCTACGAGCAGTACTTC	CASSNRGHFAYEQYF
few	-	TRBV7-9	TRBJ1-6	TGTGCCAGCAGCGAGGGGGAGGCACCCCTCCACTTT	CASSEGEAPLHF
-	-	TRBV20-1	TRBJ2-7	TGCAGTGCTAGAGGGACACCAAATTCCTACGAGCAGTACTTC	CSARGTPNSYEQYF
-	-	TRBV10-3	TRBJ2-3	TGTGCCATCAGTGAGTTTGTGGGGAGCGCAGATACGCAGTATTTT	CAISEFVGSADTQYF
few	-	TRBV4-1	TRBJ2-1	TGCGCCAGCAGCCAAGAGGGAATTGATTACAATGAGCAGTTCTTC	CASSQEGIDYNEQFF
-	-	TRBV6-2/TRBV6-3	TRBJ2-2	TGTGCCAGCAGTCCAGGGTTCGGAACCGGGGAGCTGTTTTTT	CASSPGFGTGELFF
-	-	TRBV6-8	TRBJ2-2	TGTGCCAGCAGTTACTCGACACTAGACACCGGGGAGCTGTTTTTT	CASSYSTLDTGELFF
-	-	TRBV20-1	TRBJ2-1	TGCAGTGCCTCAGGTCTAGTCTACAATGAGCAGTTCTTC	CSASGLVYNEQFF
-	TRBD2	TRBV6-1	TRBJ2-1	TGTGCCAGCAGCATGGGCGGGGGGTCCGTCGATGAGCAGTTCTTC	CASSMGGGSVDEQFF
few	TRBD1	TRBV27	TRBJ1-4	TGTGCCAGCAGTCCCTGGACAGGGAATAATGAAAAACTGTTTTTT	CASSPWTGNNEKLFF
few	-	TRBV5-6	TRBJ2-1	TGTGCCAGCAGCCCCGAAGGATGGGGGAATGAGCAGTTCTTC	CASSPEGWGNEQFF
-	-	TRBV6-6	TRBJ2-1	TGTGCCAGCAGTGATTTAAGGGGCGGTGAGCAGTTCTTC	CASSDLRGGEQFF
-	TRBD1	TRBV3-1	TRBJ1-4	TGTGCCAGCAGCCAAGAGGACAGGGAGACAGTTTTT	CASSQEDRETVF
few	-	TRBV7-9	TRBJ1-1	TGTGCCAGCAGGGGAGGGGGTGAAGCTTTCTTT	CASRGGGEAFF
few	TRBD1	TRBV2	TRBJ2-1	TGTGCCAACAGATTAGACAGGGGTTATGAGCAGTTCTTC	CANRLDRGYEQFF
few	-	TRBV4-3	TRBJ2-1	TGCGCCAGCAGCCAAGGGACCCCAACTGAGCAGTTCTTC	CASSQGTPTEQFF
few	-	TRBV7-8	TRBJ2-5	TGTGCCAGCAGCCAAACAGGGTGGCCCCCCCAAGAGACCCAGTACTTC	CASSQTGWPPQETQYF
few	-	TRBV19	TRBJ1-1	TGTGCCAGTAGTATAGATCAGGAGGGGAACACTGAAGCTTTCTTT	CASSIDQEGNTEAFF
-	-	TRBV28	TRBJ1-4	TGTGCCAGCAGTTCCCCCCCAGGGTTTAATGAAAAACTGTTTTTT	CASSSPPGFNEKLFF
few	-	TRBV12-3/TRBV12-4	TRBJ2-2	TGTGCCAGCAGTTTGACGGTGGGCACCGGGGAGCTGTTTTTT	CASSLTVGTGELFF
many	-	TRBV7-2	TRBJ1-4	TGTGCCAGCAGCTTAAACCCAAGGTCTGTTGTGGATGAAAAACTGTTTTTT	CASSLNPRSVVDEKLFF
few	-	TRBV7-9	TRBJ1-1	TGTGCCAGCAGACCCAGGGCCGGGAACACTGAAGCTTTCTTT	CASRPRAGNTEAFF
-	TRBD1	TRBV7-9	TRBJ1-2	TGTGCCAGCAGCTTAGCCGGACAGGTTAACTATGGCTACACCTTC	CASSLAGQVNYGYTF
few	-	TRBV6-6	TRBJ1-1	TGTGCCAGCACCCGTCTAGGGAACACTGAAGCTTTCTTT	CASTRLGNTEAFF
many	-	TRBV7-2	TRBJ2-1	TGTGCCAGCAGCTTAATCCTAGTCGAGGAGCAGTTCTTC	CASSLILVEEQFF
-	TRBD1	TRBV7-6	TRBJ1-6	TGTGCCAGCAGCCCACTGACAGGGATCCCTTCACCCCTCCACTTT	CASSPLTGIPSPLHF
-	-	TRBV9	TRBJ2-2	TGTGCCAGCAGCGTAAATCCTTTGGACCGATCGAACACCGGGGAGCTGTTTTTT	CASSVNPLDRSNTGELFF
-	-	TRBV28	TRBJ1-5	TGTGCCACGGGGGGGTTCCTCAATCAGCCCCAGCATTTT	CATGGFLNQPQHF
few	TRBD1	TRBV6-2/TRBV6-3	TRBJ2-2	TGTGCCAGCACTACCGGGACAGGGGTCACCGGGGAGCTGTTTTTT	CASTTGTGVTGELFF
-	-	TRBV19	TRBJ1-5	TGTGCCAGTACCTCTACGGGGGGGGACCAGCCCCAGCATTTT	CASTSTGGDQPQHF
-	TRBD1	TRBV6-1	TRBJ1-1	TGTGCCAGCAGTGCGGACAGGGGGTTGGTTGAAGCTTTCTTT	CASSADRGLVEAFF
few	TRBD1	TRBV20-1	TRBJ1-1	TGCAGTGCTACCGGGACAGGGGGCGAGTCTACTGAAGCTTTCTTT	CSATGTGGESTEAFF
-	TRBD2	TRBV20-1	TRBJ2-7	TGCAGTGCTAGAGCTAGCGGGGGGCGAACCTACGAGCAGTACTTC	CSARASGGRTYEQYF
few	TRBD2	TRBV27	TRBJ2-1	TGTGCCAGCAGTTTGGGGGCGGGGGGGCCCCATGAGCAGTTCTTC	CASSLGAGGPHEQFF
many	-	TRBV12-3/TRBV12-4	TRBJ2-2	TGTGCCAGCAGTTTGTGGGGGCCGAACACCGGGGAGCTGTTTTTT	CASSLWGPNTGELFF
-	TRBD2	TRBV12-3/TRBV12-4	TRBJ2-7	TGTGCCAGCAGAGGGACGCTTTCTAGCGGGGGATTCTACGAGCAGTACTTC	CASRGTLSSGGFYEQYF
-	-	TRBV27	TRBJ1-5	TGTGCCAGCAGTCCGGACAGTTATTATAGCAATCAGCCCCAGCATTTT	CASSPDSYYSNQPQHF